This record looks at one TCR beta chain sequence and its context. This sample is drawn from a study of blood T cell repertoires in COVID-19. For the study at large: Collection of acute and convalescent COVID-19 samples took place in the United States, Italy and Spain.

The CDR3 sequence is 14 residues long. V was pared by 3 bases and J by 0 bases, with 3 bases of the junction left unmatched. CDR1 SQVTM and CDR2 ANQGSEA come from the germline V gene. The repertoire was sequenced with immunoSEQ multiplex PCR; TCRdb's copy has only in-frame clones and lacks some. The sample has about 220,000 clones, about 87% seen once. The sequence derives from a woman aged 25-40 years with acute COVID-19. Sequencing used PBMCs or T cells enriched from blood (not recorded which). The chain couples TRBV29-1 to TRBJ2-7; 9 positions agree with TRBD1. The DNA for the CDR3 is TGCAGCGTTGAGGGGACAGGGACCTCCTACGAGCAGTACTTC. Translated, it gives CSVEGTGTSYEQYF.